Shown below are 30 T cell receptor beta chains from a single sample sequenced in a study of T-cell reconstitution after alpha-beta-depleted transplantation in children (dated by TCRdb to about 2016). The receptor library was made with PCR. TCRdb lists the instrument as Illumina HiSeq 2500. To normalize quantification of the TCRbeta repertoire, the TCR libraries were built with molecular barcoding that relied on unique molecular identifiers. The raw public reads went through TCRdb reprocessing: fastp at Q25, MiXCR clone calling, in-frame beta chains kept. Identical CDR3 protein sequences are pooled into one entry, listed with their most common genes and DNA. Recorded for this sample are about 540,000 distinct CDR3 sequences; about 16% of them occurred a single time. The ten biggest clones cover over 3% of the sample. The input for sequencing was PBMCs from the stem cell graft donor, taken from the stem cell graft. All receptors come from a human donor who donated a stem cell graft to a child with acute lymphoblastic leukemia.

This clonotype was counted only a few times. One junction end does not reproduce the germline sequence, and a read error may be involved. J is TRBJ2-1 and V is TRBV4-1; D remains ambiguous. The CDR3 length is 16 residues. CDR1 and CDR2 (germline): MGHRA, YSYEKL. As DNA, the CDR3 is TGCGCCAGCAGCCAAGGATGGCCGGGCGCCTACGATGAGCAGTTCTTC. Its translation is CASSQGWPGAYDEQFF.

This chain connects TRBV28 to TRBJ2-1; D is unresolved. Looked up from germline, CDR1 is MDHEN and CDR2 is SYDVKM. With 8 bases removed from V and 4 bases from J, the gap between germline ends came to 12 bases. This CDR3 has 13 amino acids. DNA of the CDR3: TGTGCCAGCTTTGCCATCTCGTACAATGAGCAGTTCTTC. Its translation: CASFAISYNEQFF.

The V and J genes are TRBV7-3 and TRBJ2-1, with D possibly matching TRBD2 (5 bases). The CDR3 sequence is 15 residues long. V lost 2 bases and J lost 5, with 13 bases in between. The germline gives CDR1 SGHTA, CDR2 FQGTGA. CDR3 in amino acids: CASSLAGFLNNEQFF. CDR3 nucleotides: TGTGCCAGCAGCTTAGCGGGCTTCCTAAACAATGAGCAGTTCTTC.

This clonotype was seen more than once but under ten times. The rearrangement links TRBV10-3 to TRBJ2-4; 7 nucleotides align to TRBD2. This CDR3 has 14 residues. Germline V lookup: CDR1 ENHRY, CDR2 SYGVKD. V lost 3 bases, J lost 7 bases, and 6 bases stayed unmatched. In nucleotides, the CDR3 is TGTGCCATCAGTGACTTGAGCGGGAAGAACATTCAGTACTTC. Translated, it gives CAISDLSGKNIQYF.

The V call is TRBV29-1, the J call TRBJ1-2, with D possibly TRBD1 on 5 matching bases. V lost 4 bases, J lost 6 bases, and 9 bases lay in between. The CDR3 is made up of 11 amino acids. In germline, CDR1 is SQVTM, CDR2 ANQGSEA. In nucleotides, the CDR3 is TGCAGCGTTGTTGGGGGTGATGGCTACACCTTC. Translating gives CSVVGGDGYTF.

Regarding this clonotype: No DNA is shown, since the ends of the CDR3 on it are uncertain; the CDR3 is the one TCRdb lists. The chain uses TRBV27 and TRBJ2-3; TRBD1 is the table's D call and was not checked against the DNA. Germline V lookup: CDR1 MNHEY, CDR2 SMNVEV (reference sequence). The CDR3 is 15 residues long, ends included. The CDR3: CASSTSGQSTDTQYF.

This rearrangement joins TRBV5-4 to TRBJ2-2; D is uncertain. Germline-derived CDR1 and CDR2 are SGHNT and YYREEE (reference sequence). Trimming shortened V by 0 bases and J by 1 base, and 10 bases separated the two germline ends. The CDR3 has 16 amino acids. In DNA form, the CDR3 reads TGTGCCAGCAGCTTGGCCTCCGCGGTGAACACCGGGGAGCTGTTTTTT. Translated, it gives CASSLASAVNTGELFF.

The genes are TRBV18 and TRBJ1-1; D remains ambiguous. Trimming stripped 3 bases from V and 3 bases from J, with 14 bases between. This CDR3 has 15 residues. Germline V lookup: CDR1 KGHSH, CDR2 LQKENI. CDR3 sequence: CASSPLRVRDTEAFF. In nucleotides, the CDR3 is TGTGCCAGCTCACCCCTCCGGGTAAGGGACACTGAAGCTTTCTTT. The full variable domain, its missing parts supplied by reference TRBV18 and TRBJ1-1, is NAGVMQNPRHLVRRRGQEARLRCSPMKGHSHVYWYRQLPEEGLKFMVYLQKENIIDESGMPKERFSAEFPKEGPSILRIQQVVRGDSAAYFCASSPLRVRDTEAFFGQGTRLTVV.

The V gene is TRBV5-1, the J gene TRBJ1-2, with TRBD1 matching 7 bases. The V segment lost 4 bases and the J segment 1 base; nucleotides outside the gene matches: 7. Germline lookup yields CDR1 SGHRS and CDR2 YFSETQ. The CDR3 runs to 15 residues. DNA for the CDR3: TGCGCCAGCAGCAGCCTACAGGGGTTTAACTATGGCTACACCTTC. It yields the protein CASSSLQGFNYGYTF. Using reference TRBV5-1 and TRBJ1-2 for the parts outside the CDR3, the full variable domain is KAGVTQTPRYLIKTRGQQVTLSCSPISGHRSVSWYQQTPGQGLQFLFEYFSETQRNKGNFPGRFSGRQFSNSRSEMNVSTLELGDSALYLCASSSLQGFNYGYTFGSGTRLTVV.

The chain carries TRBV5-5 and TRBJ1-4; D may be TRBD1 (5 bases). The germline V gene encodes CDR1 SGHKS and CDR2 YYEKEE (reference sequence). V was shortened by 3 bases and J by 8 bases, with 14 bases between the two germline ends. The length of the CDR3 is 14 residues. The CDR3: CASSSGGGWEKLFF. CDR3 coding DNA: TGTGCCAGCAGCTCGGGGGGAGGCTGGGAAAAACTGTTTTTT.

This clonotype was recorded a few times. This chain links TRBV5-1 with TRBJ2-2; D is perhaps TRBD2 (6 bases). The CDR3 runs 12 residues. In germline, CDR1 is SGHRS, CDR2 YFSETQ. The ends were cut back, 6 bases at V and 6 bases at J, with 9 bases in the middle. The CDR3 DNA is TGCGCCAGCACCCCGGGAGCCGGGGAGCTGTTTTTT. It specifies CASTPGAGELFF.

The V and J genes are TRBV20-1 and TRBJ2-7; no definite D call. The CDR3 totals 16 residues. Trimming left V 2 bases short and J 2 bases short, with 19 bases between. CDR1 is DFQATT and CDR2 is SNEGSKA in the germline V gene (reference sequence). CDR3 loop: CSARSEIPYSAYEQYF. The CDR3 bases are TGCAGTGCTAGATCCGAGATCCCTTACTCGGCCTACGAGCAGTACTTC.

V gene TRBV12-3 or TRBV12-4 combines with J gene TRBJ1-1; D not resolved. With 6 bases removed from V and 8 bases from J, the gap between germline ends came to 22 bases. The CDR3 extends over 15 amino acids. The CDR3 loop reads CASRTWTMAGQEAFF. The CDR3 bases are TGTGCCAGCAGGACATGGACGATGGCAGGCCAGGAAGCTTTCTTT.

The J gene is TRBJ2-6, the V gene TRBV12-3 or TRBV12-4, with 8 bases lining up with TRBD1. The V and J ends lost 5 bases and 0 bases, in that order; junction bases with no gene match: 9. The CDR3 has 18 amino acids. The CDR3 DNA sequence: TGTGCCAGCAGTCCAGGACAGGGCTTCTTCTCTGGGGCCAACGTCCTGACTTTC. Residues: CASSPGQGFFSGANVLTF.

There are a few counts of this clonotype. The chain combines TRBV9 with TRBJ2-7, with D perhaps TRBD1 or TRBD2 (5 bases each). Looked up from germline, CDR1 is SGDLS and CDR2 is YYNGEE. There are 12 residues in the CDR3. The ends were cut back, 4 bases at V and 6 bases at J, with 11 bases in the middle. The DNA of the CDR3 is TGTGCCAGCAGCAAACAGGAGGCCGAGCAGTACTTC. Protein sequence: CASSKQEAEQYF.

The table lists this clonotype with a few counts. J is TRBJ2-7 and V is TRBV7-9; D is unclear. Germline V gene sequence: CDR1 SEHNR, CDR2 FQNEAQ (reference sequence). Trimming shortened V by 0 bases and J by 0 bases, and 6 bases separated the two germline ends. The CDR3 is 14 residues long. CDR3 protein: CASSLATSSYEQYF. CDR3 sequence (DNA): TGTGCCAGCAGCTTAGCGACGAGCTCCTACGAGCAGTACTTC.

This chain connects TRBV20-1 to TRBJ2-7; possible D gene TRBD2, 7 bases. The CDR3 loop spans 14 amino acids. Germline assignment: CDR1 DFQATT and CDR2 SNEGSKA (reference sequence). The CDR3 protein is CSAGGAEYSYEQYF. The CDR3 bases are TGCAGCGCTGGGGGGGCAGAGTATTCCTACGAGCAGTACTTC.

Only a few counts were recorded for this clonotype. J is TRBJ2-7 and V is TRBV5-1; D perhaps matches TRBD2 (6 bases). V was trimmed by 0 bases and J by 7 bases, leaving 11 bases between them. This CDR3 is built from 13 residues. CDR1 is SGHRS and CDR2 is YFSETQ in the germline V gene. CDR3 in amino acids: CASSLEDYREQYF. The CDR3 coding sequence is TGCGCCAGCAGCTTGGAGGACTATAGGGAGCAGTACTTC.

Written as DNA, the CDR3 is TGTGCCAGCAGTGAAATAACGGCGGACGAAGAGACCCAGTACTTC. This encodes CASSEITADEETQYF. The chain links TRBV6-1 to TRBJ2-5; D gene unclear. The V gene's germline CDR1 is MNHNS and CDR2 SASEGT. V lost 2 bases, J lost 3 bases, and 13 bases lay in between. CDR3 length: 15 residues.

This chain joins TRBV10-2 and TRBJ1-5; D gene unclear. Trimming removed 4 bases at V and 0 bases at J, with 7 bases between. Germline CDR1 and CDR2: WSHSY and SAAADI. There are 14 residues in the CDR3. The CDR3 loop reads CASSGFNSNQPQHF. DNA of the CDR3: TGCGCCAGCAGTGGGTTCAATAGCAATCAGCCCCAGCATTTT.

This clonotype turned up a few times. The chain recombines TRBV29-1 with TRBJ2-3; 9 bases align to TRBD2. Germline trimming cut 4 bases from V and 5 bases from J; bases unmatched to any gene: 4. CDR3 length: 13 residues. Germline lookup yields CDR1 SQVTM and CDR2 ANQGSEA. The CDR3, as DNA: TGCAGCGTTGGGGCGGGAGGGCGAGATACGCAGTATTTT. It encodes CSVGAGGRDTQYF.

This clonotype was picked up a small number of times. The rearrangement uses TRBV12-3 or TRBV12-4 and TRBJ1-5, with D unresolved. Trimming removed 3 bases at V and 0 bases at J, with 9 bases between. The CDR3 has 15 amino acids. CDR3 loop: CASSFGSVSNQPQHF. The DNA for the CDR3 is TGTGCCAGCAGTTTTGGCTCGGTTAGCAATCAGCCCCAGCATTTT.

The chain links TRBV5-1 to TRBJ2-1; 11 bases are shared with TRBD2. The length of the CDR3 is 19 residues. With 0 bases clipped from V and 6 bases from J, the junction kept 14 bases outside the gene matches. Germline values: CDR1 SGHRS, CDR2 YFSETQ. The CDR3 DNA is TGCGCCAGCAGCTTGGTTTTAGCGGGAGGGCCGCCGCAAAGCAATGAGCAGTTCTTC. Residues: CASSLVLAGGPPQSNEQFF.

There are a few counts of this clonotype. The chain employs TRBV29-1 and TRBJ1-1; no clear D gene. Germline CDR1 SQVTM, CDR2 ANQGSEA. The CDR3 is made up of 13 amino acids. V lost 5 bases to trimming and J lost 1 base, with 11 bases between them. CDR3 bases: TGCAGCGTTTTCTTGGACGGGAACACTGAAGCTTTCTTT. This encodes CSVFLDGNTEAFF.

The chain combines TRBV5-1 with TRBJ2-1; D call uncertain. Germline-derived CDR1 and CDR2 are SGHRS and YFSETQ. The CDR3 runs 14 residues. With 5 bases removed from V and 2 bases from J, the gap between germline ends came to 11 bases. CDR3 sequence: CASRVFDTYNEQFF. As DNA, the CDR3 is TGCGCCAGCAGAGTATTCGACACCTACAATGAGCAGTTCTTC. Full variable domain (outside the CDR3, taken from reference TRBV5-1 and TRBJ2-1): KAGVTQTPRYLIKTRGQQVTLSCSPISGHRSVSWYQQTPGQGLQFLFEYFSETQRNKGNFPGRFSGRQFSNSRSEMNVSTLELGDSALYLCASRVFDTYNEQFFGPGTRLTVL.

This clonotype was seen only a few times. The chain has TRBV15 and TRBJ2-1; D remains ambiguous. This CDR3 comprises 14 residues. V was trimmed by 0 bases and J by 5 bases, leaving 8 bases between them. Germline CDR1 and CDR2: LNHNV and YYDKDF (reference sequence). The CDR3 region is CATSRERYNNEQFF. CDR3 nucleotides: TGTGCCACCAGCAGAGAACGATATAACAATGAGCAGTTCTTC. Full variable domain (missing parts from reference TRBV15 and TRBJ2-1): DAMVIQNPRYQVTQFGKPVTLSCSQTLNHNVMYWYQQKSSQAPKLLFHYYDKDFNNEADTPDNFQSRRPNTSFCFLDIRSPGLGDTAMYLCATSRERYNNEQFFGPGTRLTVL.

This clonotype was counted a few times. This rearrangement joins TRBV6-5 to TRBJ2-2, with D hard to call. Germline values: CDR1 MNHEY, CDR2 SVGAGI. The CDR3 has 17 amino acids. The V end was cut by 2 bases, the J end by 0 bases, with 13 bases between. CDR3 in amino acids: CASSYPGRTSNTGELFF. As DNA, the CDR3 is TGTGCCAGCAGTTACCCAGGCAGGACCTCGAACACCGGGGAGCTGTTTTTT.

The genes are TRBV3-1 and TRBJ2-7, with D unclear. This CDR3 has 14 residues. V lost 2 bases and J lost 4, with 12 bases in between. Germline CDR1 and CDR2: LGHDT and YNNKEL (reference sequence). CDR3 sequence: CASSQSFSVYEQYF. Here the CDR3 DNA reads TGTGCCAGCAGCCAATCGTTCAGCGTATACGAGCAGTACTTC.

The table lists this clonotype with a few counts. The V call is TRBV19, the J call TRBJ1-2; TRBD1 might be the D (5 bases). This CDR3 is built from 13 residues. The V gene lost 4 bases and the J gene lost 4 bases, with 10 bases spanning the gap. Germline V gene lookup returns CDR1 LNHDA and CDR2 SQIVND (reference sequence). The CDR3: CASSTRDGYGYTF. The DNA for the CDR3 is TGTGCCAGTAGTACGAGGGACGGCTATGGCTACACCTTC.

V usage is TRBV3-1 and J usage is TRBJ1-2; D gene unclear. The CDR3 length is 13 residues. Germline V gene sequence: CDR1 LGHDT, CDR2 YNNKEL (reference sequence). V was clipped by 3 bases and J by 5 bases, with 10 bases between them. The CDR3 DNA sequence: TGTGCCAGCAGCCAGAGGGAGAATTATGGCTACACCTTC. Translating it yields CASSQRENYGYTF.